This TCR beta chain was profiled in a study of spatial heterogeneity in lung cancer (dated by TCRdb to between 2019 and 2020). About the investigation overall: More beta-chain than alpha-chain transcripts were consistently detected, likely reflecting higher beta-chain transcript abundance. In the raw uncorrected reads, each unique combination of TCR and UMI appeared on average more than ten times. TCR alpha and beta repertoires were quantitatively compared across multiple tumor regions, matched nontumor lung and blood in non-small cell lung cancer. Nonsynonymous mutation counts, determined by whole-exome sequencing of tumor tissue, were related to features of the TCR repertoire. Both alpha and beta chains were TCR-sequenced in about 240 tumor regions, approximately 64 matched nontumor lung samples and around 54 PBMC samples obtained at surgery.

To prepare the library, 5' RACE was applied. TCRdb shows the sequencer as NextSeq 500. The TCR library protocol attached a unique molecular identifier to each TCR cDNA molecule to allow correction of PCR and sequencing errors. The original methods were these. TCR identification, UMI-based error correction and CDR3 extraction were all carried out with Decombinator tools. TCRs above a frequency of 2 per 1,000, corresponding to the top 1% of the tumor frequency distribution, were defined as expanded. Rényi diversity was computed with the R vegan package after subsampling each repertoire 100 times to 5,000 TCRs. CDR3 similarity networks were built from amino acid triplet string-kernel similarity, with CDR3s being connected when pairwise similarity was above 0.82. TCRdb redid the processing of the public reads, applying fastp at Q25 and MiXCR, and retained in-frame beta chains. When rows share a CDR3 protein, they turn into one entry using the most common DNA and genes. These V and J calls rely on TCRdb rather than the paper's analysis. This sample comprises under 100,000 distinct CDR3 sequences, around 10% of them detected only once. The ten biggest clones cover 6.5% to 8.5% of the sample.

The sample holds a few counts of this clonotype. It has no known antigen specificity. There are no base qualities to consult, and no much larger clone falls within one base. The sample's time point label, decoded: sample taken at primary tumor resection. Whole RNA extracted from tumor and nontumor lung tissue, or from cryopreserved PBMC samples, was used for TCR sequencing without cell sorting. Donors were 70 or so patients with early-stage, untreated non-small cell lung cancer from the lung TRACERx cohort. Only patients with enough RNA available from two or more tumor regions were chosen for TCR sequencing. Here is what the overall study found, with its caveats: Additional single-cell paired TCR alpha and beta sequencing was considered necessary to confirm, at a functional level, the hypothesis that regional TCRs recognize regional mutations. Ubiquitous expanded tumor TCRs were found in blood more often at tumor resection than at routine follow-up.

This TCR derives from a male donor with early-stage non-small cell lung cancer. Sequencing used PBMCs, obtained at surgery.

The DNA reads TGTGCCAGCAGTTCCAGGGTGGGCTATAGCAATCAGCCCCAGCATTTT. Translated, this gives CASSSRVGYSNQPQHF. Rearrangement joined TRBV6-5 to TRBJ1-5, and TRBD1 may be the D gene, going by 5 matching bases. From a lookup of the germline V gene, CDR1 and CDR2 are MNHEY and SVGAGI. The CDR3, from cysteine to phenylalanine, totals 16 residues. The kept DNA is CDR3 alone, 48 bases in frame from the first base. The junction shows trimming of 4 bases on V and 0 bases on J, plus 13 bases between the germline ends.